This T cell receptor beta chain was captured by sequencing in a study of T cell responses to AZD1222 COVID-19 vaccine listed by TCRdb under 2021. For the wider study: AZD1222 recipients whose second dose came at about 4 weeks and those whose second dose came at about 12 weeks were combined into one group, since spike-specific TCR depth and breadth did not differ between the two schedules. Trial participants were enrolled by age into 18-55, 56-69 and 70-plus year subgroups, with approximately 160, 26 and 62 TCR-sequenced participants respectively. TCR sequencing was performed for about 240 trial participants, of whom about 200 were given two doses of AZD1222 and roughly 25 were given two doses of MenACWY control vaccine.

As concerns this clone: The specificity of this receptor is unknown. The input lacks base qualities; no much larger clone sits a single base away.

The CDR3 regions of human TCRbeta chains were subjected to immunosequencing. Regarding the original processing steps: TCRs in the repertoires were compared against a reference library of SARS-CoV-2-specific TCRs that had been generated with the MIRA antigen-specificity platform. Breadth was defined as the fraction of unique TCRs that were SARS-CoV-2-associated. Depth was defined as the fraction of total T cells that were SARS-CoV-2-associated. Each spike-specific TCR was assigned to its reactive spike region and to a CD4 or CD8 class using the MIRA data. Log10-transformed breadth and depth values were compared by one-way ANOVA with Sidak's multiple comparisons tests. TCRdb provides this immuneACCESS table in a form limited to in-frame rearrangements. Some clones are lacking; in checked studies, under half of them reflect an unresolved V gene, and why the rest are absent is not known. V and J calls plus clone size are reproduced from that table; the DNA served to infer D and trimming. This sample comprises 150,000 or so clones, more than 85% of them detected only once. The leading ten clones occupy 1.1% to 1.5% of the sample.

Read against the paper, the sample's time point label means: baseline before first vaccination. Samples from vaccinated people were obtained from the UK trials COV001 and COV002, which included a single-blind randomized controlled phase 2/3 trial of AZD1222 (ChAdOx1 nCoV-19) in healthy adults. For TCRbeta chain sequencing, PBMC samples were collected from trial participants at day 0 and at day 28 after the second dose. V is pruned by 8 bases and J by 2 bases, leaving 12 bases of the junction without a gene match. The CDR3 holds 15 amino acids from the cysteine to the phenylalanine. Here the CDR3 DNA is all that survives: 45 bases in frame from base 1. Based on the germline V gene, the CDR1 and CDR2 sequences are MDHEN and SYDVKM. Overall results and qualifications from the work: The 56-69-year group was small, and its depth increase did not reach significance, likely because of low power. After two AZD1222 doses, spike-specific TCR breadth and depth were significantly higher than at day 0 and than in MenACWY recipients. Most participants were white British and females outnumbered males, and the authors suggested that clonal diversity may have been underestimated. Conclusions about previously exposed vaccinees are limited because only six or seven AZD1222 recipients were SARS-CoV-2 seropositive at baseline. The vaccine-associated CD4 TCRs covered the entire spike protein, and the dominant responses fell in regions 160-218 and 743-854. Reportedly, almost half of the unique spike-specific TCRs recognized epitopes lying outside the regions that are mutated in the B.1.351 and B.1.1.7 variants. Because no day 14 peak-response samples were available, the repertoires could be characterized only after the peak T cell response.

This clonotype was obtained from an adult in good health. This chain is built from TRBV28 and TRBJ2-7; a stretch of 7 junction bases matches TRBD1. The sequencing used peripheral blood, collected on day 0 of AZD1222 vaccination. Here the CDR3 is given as CASGTQQGYTYEQYF. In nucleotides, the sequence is TGTGCCAGCGGTACACAACAGGGGTACACCTACGAGCAGTACTTC.